This TCR beta chain appears in the sequencing data of a study of OX40 agonist ivuxolimab in advanced cancers. In the study overall: An anti-OX40 (CD134) antibody with agonistic activity, ivuxolimab, was administered to patients. Patients were dosed intravenously with ivuxolimab at 0.01 to 10 mg/kg every 2 weeks.

The CDR3 consists of 12 residues. Trimming took 0 bases from V and 5 from J, leaving 8 bases between them. Germline CDR1 reads SQVTM; CDR2 reads ANQGSEA. Findings and limits, study-wide: On average, CD8+ T cells showed a greater number of expanded clones than CD4+. Expanded peripheral T cell antigen specificity was not determined.

The assay was immunoSEQ multiplex PCR, and TCRdb's table has in-frame clones only and misses some. The table lists 50,000 to 65,000 clones, about 91% of them singletons. For this clone: The antigen remains undetermined.

J is TRBJ2-7 and V is TRBV29-1; tentative D call: TRBD2 (5 bases). This TCR derives from an adult with an advanced solid tumor such as melanoma, head and neck, liver or kidney cancer. Here the sequenced sample was CD4+ or CD8+ T cells sorted from blood, taken in a trial of the OX40 agonist ivuxolimab. The chain's CDR3 is CSVEDSEDEQYF. The CDR3 DNA reads TGCAGCGTTGAAGATAGCGAAGACGAGCAGTACTTC.